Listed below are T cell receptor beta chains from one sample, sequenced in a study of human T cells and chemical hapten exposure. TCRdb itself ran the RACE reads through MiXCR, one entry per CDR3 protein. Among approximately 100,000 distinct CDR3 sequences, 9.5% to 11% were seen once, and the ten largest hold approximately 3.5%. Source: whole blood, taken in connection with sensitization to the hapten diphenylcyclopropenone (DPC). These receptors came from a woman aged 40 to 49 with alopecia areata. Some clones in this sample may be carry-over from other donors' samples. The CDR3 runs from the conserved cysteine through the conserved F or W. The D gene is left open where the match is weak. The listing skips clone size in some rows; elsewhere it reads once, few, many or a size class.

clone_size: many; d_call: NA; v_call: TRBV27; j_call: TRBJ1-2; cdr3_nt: TGTGCCACCCGGGGGGCTAACTATGGCTACACCTTC; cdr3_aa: CATRGANYGYTF
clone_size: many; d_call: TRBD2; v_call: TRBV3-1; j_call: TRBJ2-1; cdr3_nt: TGTGCCAGCAGCCTACTAGCGGGGGAGCAGTTCTTC; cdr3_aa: CASSLLAGEQFF
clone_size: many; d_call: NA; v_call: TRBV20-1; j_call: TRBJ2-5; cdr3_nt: TGCAGTGCCACAGACGTGGGGGAGACCCAGTACTTC; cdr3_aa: CSATDVGETQYF
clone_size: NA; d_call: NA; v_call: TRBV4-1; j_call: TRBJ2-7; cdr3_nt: TGCGCCAGCAGCCAAGTCCAGGCCTACGAGCAGTACTTC; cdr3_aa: CASSQVQAYEQYF
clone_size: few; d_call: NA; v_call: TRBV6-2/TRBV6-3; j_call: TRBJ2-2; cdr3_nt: TGTGCCTCCCGAGCCGAGCGAGACAGACCCCCGAACACCGGGGAGCTGTTTTTT; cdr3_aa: CASRAERDRPPNTGELFF
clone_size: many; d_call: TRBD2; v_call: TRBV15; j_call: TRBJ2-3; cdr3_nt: TGTGCCACCAGCAGAGAACGGACTAGCGCAGATACGCAGTATTTT; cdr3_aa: CATSRERTSADTQYF
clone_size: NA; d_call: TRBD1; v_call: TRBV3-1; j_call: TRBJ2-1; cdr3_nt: TGTGCCATCTCCGGGAGGGACAGGGGCAATGAGCAGTTCTTC; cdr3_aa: CAISGRDRGNEQFF
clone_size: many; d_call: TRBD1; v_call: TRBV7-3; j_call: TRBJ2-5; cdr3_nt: TGTGCCAGCAGCTTGGACAGGGCAGGGGGGACCCAGTACTTC; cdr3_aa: CASSLDRAGGTQYF
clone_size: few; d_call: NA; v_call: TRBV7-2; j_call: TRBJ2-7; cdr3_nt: TGTGCCAGCAGCCGGCCAGGAACCTACGAGCAGTACTTC; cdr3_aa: CASSRPGTYEQYF
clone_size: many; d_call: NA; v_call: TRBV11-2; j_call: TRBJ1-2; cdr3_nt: TGTGCCAGTGTGGGGTCCCGTCGGCAGGGCGGCTACACCTTC; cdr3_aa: CASVGSRRQGGYTF
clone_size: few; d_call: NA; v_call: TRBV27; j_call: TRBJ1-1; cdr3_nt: TGTGCCAGCAGTTCGCGAAACAGGGCGGGTGAAGCTTTCTTT; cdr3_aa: CASSSRNRAGEAFF
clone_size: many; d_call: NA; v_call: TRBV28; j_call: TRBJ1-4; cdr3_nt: TGTGCCAGCAGTATCGAACAGGTGGATGTTGAAAAACTGTTTTTT; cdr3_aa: CASSIEQVDVEKLFF
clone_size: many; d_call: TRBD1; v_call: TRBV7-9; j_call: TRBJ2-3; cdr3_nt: TGTGCCAGCAGCTTTGACAGGGCAGCGCAGTATTTT; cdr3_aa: CASSFDRAAQYF
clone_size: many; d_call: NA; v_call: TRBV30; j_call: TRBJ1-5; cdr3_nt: TGTGCCGCAGGGCGGAATCAGCCCCAGCATTTT; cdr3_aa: CAAGRNQPQHF
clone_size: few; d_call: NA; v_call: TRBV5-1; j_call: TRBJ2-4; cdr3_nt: TGCGCCAGCAGCTTGGCTTCAGGGGCCGCCAAAAACATTCAGTACTTC; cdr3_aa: CASSLASGAAKNIQYF
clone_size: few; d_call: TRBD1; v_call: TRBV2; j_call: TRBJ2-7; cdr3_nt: TGTGCCAGCAGTGTAGGGACAGTTTCCTACGAGCAGTACTTC; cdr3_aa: CASSVGTVSYEQYF
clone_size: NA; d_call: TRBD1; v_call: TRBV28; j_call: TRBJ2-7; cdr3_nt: TGTGCCAGCAGTTTAATCGGGACAGACTCCTACGAGCAGTACTTC; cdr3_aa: CASSLIGTDSYEQYF
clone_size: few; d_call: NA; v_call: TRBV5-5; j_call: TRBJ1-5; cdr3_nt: TGTGCCAGCAGCCCCGTGGCCAGGACAGCATATAGCAATCAGCCCCAGCATTTT; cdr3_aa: CASSPVARTAYSNQPQHF
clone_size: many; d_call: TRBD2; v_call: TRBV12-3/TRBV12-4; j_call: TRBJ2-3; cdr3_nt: TGTGCCAGCAGTTCCCGGACTAGCGGGGGCACAGATACGCAGTATTTT; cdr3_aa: CASSSRTSGGTDTQYF
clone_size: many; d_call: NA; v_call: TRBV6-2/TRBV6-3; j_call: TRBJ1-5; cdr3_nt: TGTGCCAGCAGTTTTCAGCCGGACAATCAGCCCCAGCATTTT; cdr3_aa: CASSFQPDNQPQHF
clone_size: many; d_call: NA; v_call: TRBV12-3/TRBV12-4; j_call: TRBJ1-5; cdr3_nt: TGTGCCAGCAGTTTAGCTGGGCCGGGATACAATCAGCCCCAGCATTTT; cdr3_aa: CASSLAGPGYNQPQHF
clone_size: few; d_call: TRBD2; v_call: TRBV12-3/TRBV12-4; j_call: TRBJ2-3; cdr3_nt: TGTGCCAGCAGTTTAATAAGCGGGGAAACAGATACGCAGTATTTT; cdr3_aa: CASSLISGETDTQYF
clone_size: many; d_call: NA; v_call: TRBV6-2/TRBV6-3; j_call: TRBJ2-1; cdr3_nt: TGTGCCAGCAACCCGGGAAGCTCCTACAATGAGCAGTTCTTC; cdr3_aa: CASNPGSSYNEQFF
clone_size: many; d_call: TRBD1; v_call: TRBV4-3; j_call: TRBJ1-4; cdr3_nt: TGCGCCAGCAGTTCTGATGCCAGGGGGCCTAATGAAAAACTGTTTTTT; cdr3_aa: CASSSDARGPNEKLFF
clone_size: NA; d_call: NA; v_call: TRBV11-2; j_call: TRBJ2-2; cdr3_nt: TGTGCCAGCAGCTTCGGCGGACAGCTGTTTTTT; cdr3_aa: CASSFGGQLFF
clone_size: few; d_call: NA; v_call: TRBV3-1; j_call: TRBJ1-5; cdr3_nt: TGTGCCAGCAGCCAAGTCGAAGGGGCCCAGCATTTT; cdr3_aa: CASSQVEGAQHF
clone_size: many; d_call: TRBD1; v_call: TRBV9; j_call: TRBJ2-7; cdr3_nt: TGTGCCAGCAGCGCTTGGGACAGGGGGATCGAGCAGTACTTC; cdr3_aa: CASSAWDRGIEQYF
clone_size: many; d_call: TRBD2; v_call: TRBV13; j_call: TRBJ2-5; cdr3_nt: TGTGCCAGCAGCCCTCGACTAGCGGGAGACGAGACCCAGTACTTC; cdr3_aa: CASSPRLAGDETQYF
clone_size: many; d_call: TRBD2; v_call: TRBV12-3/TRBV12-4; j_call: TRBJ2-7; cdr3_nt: TGTGCCAGCGCCCTACTAGCGGGATTGGCGTACGAGCAGTACTTC; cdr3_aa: CASALLAGLAYEQYF
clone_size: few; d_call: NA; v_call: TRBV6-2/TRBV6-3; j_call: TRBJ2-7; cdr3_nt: TGTGCCAGCAGTTACGGCAGGGGCAGCTCCTACGAGCAGTACTTC; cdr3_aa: CASSYGRGSSYEQYF
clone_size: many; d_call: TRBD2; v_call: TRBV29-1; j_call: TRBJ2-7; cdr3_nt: TGCAGCGTTGCTAGCGGGGAGACCTACGAGCAGTACTTC; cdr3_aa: CSVASGETYEQYF
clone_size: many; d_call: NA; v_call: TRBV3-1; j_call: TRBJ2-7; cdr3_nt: TGTGCCAGCAGCCAAGATAGGGCAATCGAGCAGTACTTC; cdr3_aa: CASSQDRAIEQYF
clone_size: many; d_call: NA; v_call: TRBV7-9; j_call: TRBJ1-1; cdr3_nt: TGTGCCAGCAGATTGGGACGGCGACAGGCTTTCTTT; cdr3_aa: CASRLGRRQAFF
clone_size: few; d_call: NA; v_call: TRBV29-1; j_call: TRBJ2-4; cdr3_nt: TGCAGCGTTTCTATGGGCGGACACTCCTGGGGCAAAAACATTCAGTACTTC; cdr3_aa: CSVSMGGHSWGKNIQYF
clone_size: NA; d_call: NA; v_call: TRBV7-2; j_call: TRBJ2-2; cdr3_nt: TGTGCCAGCAGCTCACCGCAGGGCACCGGGGAGCTGTTTTTT; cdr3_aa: CASSSPQGTGELFF
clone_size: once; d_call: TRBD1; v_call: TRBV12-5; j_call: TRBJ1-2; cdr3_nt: TGTGCTAGTGGTTTTTGGGGACAGGGGTCCCCTTATGGCTACACCTTC; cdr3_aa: CASGFWGQGSPYGYTF
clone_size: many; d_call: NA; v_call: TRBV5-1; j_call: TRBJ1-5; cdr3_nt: TGCGCCAGCAGCTTGGAAGGTTATCAGCCCCAGCATTTT; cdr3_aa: CASSLEGYQPQHF
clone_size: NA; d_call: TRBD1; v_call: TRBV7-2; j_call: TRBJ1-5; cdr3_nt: TGTGTCAGCAGCGCGACAGGGGACCAGCCCCAGCATTTT; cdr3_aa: CVSSATGDQPQHF
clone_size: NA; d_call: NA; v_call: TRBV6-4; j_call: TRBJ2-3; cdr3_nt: TGTGCCAGCAGTGCCTCTTCTGGTCCAATGAGCACAGATACGCAGTATTTT; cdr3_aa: CASSASSGPMSTDTQYF
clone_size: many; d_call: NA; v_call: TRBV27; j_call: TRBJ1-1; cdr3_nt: TGTGCCAGCAGTTTAGAGAGATCCTACACTGAAGCTTTCTTT; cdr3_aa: CASSLERSYTEAFF
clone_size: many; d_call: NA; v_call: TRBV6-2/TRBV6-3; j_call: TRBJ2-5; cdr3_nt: TGTGCCAGCAGTGACATAGGGGAGACCCAGTACTTC; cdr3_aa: CASSDIGETQYF
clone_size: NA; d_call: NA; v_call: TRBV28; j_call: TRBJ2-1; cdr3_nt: TGTGCCAGCACTGAGACCGTGAGCTCCTACAATGAGCAGTTCTTC; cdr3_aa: CASTETVSSYNEQFF
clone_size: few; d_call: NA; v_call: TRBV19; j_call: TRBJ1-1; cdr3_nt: TGTGCCAGTAGTATCGGGGGGCTGAGGAACACTGAAGCTTTCTTT; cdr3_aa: CASSIGGLRNTEAFF
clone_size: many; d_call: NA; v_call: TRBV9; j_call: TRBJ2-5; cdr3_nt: TGTGCCAGCAGCGTCTATAGCGGCCAAGAGACCCAGTACTTC; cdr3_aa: CASSVYSGQETQYF
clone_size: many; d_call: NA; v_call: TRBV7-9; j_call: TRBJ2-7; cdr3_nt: TGTGCCAGCAGCTTGCAGGGGCCAATTTCCTACGAGCAGTACTTC; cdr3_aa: CASSLQGPISYEQYF
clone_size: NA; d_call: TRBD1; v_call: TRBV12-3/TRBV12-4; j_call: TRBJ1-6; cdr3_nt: TGTGCCAGCAGAGAACAGGGGCCCTATAATTCACCCCTCCACTTT; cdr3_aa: CASREQGPYNSPLHF
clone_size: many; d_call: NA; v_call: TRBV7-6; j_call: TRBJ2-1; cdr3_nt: TGTGCCAGCAGCTTAGGCTGGAACAATGAGCAGTTCTTC; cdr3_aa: CASSLGWNNEQFF
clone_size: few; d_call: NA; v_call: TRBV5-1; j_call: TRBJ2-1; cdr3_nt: TGCGCCAGCAGCTCGGGCTCCGGGACCCCTATAACAAATGAGCAGTTCTTC; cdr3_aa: CASSSGSGTPITNEQFF